This T cell receptor (beta chain) came from a study of blood T cells in healthy people across ages (dated by TCRdb to the mid-2010s). For the wider study: In model experiments, roughly one uniquely barcoded TCR beta cDNA molecule per two T cells was captured by template switching. Using deep sequencing normalized with unique cDNA molecular identifiers, the study measured how TCR beta repertoire diversity changes with age. The donors were divided into four age groups: young (average approximately 15 years), middle-aged (roughly 42), aged (approximately 62) and long-lived (82). To avoid experimental bias, donors of different ages were distributed randomly across sequencing lanes. For two donors (one aged 18 to 29 and one aged 80 or older), the study analyzed two additional independent replicas of 1 million unique cDNA reads from the same blood draw.

On the study overall, not on this receptor specifically: Because the CMV infection status of the donors was unknown, age-related changes in expanded clonotypes may potentially have been confounded. Observed TCR beta diversity per million T cells fell roughly linearly with age, and a significant reduction was already apparent by age roughly 40. Since profiling was done on bulk unsorted PBMCs, naive and antigen-experienced compartments could not be conclusively compared. Estimates of total diversity based on one million sequenced T cells were considered lower bounds and underestimates. Compared with the aged group, the long-lived group had more naive CD4+ T cells, fewer expanded clones and increased TCR diversity, suggesting age selection. There was a strong correlation between observed TCR beta diversity and the percentage of naive T cells measured by flow cytometry.

Library preparation employed 5' RACE. This sample was sequenced with an Illumina HiSeq 2500. A second roughly 6 to 11 cycle PCR used a sample-barcoded 5' primer and a J-beta primer mix. Each TCR beta cDNA molecule received a unique molecular identifier from a template-switch 5' adaptor carrying 12 random nucleotides. At least 2.5 million CDR3-containing paired-end reads were obtained from each sample. All of the RNA was converted into first-strand cDNA using the Mint cDNA synthesis kit, with a TRBC-specific oligonucleotide serving as the primer. After uracil-DNA glycosylase treatment, a first 18-cycle PCR used universal primers M1SS and BC2_uni_R on all cDNA. The source study handled its data this way. Normalization of each sample was performed by random selection of 1 million high-quality reads, each carrying a distinct molecular identifier. Reads with shared molecular identifiers were discarded instead of being binned into consensus sequences. CDR3 identification, clonotype clustering and error correction used MiTCR with a Q25 quality threshold and the strictest error-elimination algorithm. A nonparametric unseen species model using Euler transformation provided a lower-bound estimate of total TCR beta diversity. The public reads were reanalyzed by TCRdb: fastp trimming at Q25, MiXCR alignment, in-frame beta chains only. Rows merge per CDR3 protein into single entries with the most common DNA and genes. The V and J calls shown here were made by TCRdb, not taken from the authors' results. The sample table lists about 1.5 million distinct CDR3 sequences, about 42% of them with a count of one. The ten largest clones capture about 4.1% of the sample.

Systemically healthy Caucasian individuals from Russia, approximately 39 in total and aged roughly 6 to 95 years, were included as donors. Each donor gave ten milliliters of peripheral blood, collected into EDTA-treated Vacutainer tubes. PBMCs were isolated by Ficoll-Paque density-gradient centrifugation, with at least 7 million obtained per sample. Total RNA, at least 6 micrograms per sample, was extracted from PBMCs with Trizol reagent. The percentages of naive CD45RAhigh/CD27high T cells were determined by flow cytometry on a PBMC aliquot from every donor. About this clonotype itself: Its specific antigen is unknown. The record has no base qualities; no much larger clone is one base away.

Trimming takes 4 bases off V and 9 bases off J; junction bases not matched to a gene: 17. The CDR3 runs 17 residues from the cysteine to the phenylalanine. The read is trimmed to its CDR3 DNA, 51 bases read in frame from base 1. For CDR1 and CDR2, the germline V gene (reference sequence) lists LGHDT and YNNKEL. The sequence is built from TRBV3-1 and TRBJ2-1, with 8 junctional bases fitting TRBD1. This receptor was obtained from a woman younger than 35 in good health. The sample comprised blood. The nucleotides are TGTGCCAGCAGCCCCCCCTTTGGGGGGACAGGACAAGTTGAGCAGTTCTTC. It translates as CASSPPFGGTGQVEQFF.